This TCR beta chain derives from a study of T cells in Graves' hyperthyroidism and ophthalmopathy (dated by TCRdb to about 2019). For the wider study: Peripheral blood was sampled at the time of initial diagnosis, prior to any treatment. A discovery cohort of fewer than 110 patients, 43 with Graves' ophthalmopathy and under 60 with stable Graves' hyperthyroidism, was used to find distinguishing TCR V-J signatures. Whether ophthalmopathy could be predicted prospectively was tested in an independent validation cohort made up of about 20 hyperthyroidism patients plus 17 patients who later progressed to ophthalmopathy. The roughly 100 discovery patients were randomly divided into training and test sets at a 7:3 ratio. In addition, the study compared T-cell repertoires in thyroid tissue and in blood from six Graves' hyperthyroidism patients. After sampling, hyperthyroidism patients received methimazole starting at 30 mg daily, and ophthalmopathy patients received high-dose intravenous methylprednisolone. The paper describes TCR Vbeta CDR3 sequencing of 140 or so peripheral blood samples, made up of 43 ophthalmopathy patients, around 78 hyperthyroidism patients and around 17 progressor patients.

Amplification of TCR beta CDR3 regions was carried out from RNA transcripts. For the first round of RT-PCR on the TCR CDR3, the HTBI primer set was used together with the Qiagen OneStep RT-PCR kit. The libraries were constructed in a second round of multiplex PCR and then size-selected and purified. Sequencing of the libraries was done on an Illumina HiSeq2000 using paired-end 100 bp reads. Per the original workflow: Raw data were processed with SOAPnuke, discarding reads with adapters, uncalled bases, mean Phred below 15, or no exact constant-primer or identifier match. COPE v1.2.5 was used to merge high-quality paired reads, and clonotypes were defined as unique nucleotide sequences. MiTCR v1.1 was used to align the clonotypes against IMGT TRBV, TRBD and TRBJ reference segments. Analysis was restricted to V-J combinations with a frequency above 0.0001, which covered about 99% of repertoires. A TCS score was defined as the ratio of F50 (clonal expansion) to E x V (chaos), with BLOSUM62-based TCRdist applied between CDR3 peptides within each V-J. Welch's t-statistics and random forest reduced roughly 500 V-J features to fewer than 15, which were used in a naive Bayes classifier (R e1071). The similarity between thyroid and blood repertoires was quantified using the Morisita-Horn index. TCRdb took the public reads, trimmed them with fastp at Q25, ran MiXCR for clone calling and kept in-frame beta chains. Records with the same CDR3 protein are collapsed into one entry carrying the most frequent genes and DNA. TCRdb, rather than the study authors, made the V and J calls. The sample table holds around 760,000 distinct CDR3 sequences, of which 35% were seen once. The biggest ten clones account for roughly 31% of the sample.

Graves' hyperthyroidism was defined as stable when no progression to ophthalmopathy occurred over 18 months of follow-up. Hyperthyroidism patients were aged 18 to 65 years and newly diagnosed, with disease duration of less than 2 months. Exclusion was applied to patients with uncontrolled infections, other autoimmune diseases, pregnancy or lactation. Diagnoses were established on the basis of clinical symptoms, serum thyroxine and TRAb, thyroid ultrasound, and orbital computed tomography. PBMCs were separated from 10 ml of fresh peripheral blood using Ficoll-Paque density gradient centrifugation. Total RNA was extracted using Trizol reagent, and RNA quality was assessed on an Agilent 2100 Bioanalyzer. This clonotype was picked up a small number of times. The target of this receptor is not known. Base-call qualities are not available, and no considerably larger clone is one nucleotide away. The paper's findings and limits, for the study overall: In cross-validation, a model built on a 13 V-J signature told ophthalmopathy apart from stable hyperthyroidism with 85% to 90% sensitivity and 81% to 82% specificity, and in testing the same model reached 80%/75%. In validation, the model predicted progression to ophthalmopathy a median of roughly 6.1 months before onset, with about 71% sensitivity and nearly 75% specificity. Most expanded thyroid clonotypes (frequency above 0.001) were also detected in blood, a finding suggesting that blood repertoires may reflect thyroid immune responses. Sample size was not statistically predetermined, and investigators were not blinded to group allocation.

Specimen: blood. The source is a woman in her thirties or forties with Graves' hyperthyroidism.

The bases read TGCAGTATTCGCCGGGTAACCACCGGGGAGCTGTTTTTT. Its protein reads: CSIRRVTTGELFF. This chain joins TRBV29-1 to TRBJ2-2, with the D segment identity uncertain. Counted from cysteine to phenylalanine, this CDR3 has 13 amino acids. The retained sequence is limited to the CDR3, 39 bases, with the frame set at the first base. Taken from the germline V gene, the CDR1 and CDR2 loops are SQVTM and ANQGSEA.